This is a list of T cell receptor beta chains from one sample in a study of vaccination and CD4 T cells after COVID-19. No antigens are known for them. TCRdb itself ran the PCR reads through MiXCR, one entry per CDR3 protein. The data contain about 13,000 distinct CDR3 sequences, under 75% of them singletons. The sequencing input was CD4+ T cells from blood, cultured in vitro. These receptors were collected from a human donor who had recovered from COVID-19. CDR3s leave out the opening cysteine and the closing phenylalanine or tryptophan. Each record gives: J gene, V gene, CDR3 length, CDR3 protein.

TRBJ2-7,TRBV6-1,12,ASSGQTSSYEQY
TRBJ1-6,TRBV6-1,11,ASSFGQGAPLH
TRBJ1-2,TRBV6-1,12,AISDGGLNYGYT
TRBJ1-5,TRBV27,14,ASSKYRGERNQPQH
TRBJ1-5,TRBV19,11,ASSDRANQPQH
TRBJ2-1,TRBV7-2,10,ASSGQYNEQF
TRBJ2-7,TRBV3-1,9,ASSQVNEQY
TRBJ2-5,TRBV7-2,14,ASSLNPGTEGETQY
TRBJ2-3,TRBV27,14,ASSPGLADYTDTQY
TRBJ2-7,TRBV7-8,13,ASSPGTGPAYEQY
TRBJ1-2,TRBV7-2,11,ASSLDRYNGYT
TRBJ1-1,TRBV7-3,13,ASSSYGGVGTEAF
TRBJ2-5,TRBV7-8,11,ASSLEGGETQY
TRBJ2-7,TRBV29-1,9,SVMLFYEQY
TRBJ1-4,TRBV20-1,13,SASSSGSMNEKLF
TRBJ2-7,TRBV27,12,ASQAADRGYEQY
TRBJ1-1,TRBV7-9,11,ASSLEGNTEAF
TRBJ1-1,TRBV10-1,11,ASKKTGNTEAF
TRBJ1-6,TRBV2,12,ASRTGLTNSPLH
TRBJ1-1,TRBV10-3,11,AISDAVVTEAF
TRBJ2-1,TRBV20-1,12,SAPGLAGVSEQF
TRBJ2-2,TRBV7-2,13,ASRTWTLNTGELF
TRBJ2-6,TRBV6-2/TRBV6-3,14,ASSTQGATGANVLT
TRBJ2-7,TRBV20-1,13,SARVASGFSYEQY
TRBJ2-1,TRBV4-1,13,ASSQGLGLGNEQF
TRBJ2-7,TRBV20-1,10,SARAGWYEQY
TRBJ2-3,TRBV12-3/TRBV12-4,12,ASSLASGTDTQY
TRBJ2-7,TRBV25-1,11,ASSAGRNYEQY
TRBJ2-3,TRBV6-5,16,ASSFPQGLAGSTDTQY
TRBJ1-2,TRBV18,11,ASSPEGPYGYT
TRBJ2-5,TRBV7-3,14,ASSSGGLAGQETQY
TRBJ1-2,TRBV2,11,ASGGAPNYGYT
TRBJ1-1,TRBV4-1,13,ASSHPWTGNTEAF
TRBJ2-7,TRBV19,13,ASSIQSGSSYEQY
TRBJ1-4,TRBV7-9,14,ASSTGTVGVNEKLF
TRBJ1-5,TRBV24-1,12,ATSEANGVQPQH
TRBJ1-3,TRBV21-1,14,ASSAPTGGRGNTIY
TRBJ1-1,TRBV7-2,15,ASSLVAQAYMNTEAF
TRBJ1-2,TRBV27,12,ASKAVDLNYGYT
TRBJ1-1,TRBV6-1,11,ASSETGNTEAF
TRBJ1-6,TRBV6-5,13,ASSYSAGMGEPLH
TRBJ1-1,TRBV6-1,11,ASSEVERIEAF
TRBJ1-2,TRBV6-1,12,ASSRSGTEYGYT
TRBJ2-6,TRBV6-2/TRBV6-3,13,ASSSRKGGANVLT
TRBJ1-2,TRBV18,12,ASSPRDGDYGYT
TRBJ1-2,TRBV27,12,ASSFSQGARGYT
TRBJ2-2,TRBV11-1,12,ASSLAQGTGELF
TRBJ2-1,TRBV20-1,16,SARDLLAGARFYNEQF
TRBJ1-5,TRBV20-1,12,SAIQGNGNQPQH
TRBJ2-2,TRBV5-6,13,ASSLRRGNTGELF
TRBJ2-7,TRBV30,11,AWSVELKGEQY
TRBJ2-1,TRBV24-1,13,ATSSETTARDEQF
TRBJ1-2,TRBV6-1,13,ASTPSSQGVAGYT
TRBJ2-2,TRBV20-1,17,SARKVVAGGSVYTGELF
TRBJ2-5,TRBV7-2,12,ASRRGGYLETQY
TRBJ2-6,TRBV11-3,14,ASSLEGAGGANVLT
TRBJ1-2,TRBV10-3,11,AIRLSINYGYT
TRBJ2-5,TRBV6-2/TRBV6-3,11,ASSATSGSAQY
TRBJ1-1,TRBV19,13,ASSIWTLIGTEAF